The subject of this entry is one TCR beta chain. The sample originates from a study of T cells in Graves' hyperthyroidism and ophthalmopathy. Amplification of TCR beta CDR3 regions was performed using RNA transcripts as template. HTBI primers were used for first-round RT-PCR of the TCR CDR3. TCRdb passed the multiplex PCR reads through MiXCR, listing each CDR3 protein once. The table shows approximately 490,000 distinct CDR3 sequences, with around a fifth occurring only once. With 5 bases clipped from V and 0 bases from J, the junction kept 2 bases outside the gene matches. This CDR3 spans 16 amino acids. CDR1 is ENHRY, CDR2 SYGVKD, per germline.

The material sequenced was blood. This clonotype was obtained from a woman aged 65 to 85 with Graves' ophthalmopathy. V gene TRBV10-3 combines with J gene TRBJ2-2, with TRBD2 matching over 11 bases. Written as DNA, the CDR3 is TGTGCCATCAGTCTAGCGGGAGGTACGAACACCGGGGAGCTGTTTTTT. Its protein product is CAISLAGGTNTGELFF.